These T cell receptor beta chains were read from a single sample in a study of CD8 T cells in ankylosing spondylitis. TCRdb used MiXCR to reprocess the 5' RACE reads, holding one entry per CDR3 protein. The table has approximately 250,000 distinct CDR3 sequences, under 8.5% seen once. Sequencing was done on a sample of blood, either unsorted or a sorted T cell fraction (not recorded which). Every receptor here comes from a female donor with ankylosing spondylitis or in good health (not recorded which). Each CDR3 is given without its conserved first and last residue.

V gene | CDR3 protein
TRBV5-1 | ASSTIRAPGADTQY
TRBV28 | ASSPPGQGGTSVGAF
TRBV3-1 | ASRSTFPTDTQY
TRBV27 | ASRGTVKQNTEAF
TRBV29-1 | SVGVAGANVLT
TRBV19 | ASSSVGLAGDEQY
TRBV6-1 | ASSNGQKTSEKLF
TRBV12-3/TRBV12-4 | ASSLPRGNTIY
TRBV7-2 | ASRDGGDQY
TRBV14 | ASSLLPGLQTPYEQY
TRBV12-3/TRBV12-4 | ASSFAQVSYNEQF
TRBV7-9 | ASSSLYRDLEAGELF
TRBV24-1 | ATSGGQYYGYT
TRBV29-1 | SVATQGDTGELF
TRBV2 | ASRAERAQYNEQF
TRBV11-3 | ASSPGEVSHEQF
TRBV29-1 | SVEKGQGTGELF
TRBV14 | ASSQESAFSGEQY
TRBV6-5 | ASSYGGLAGNEQF
TRBV6-1 | ASLRRANTEAF
TRBV5-1 | ASRQTYNEQKF
TRBV4-3 | ASSLASYNQPQH
TRBV7-9 | ASSLDPPETGELF
TRBV5-1 | ASSPGQASEAF
TRBV12-3/TRBV12-4 | ASSLDPGITDTQY
TRBV20-1 | CARDFGGFTDTQY
TRBV12-3/TRBV12-4 | ASTGGWNEQF
TRBV5-6 | ASSSRQKRSSYEQY
TRBV5-1 | ASSLGQSYSYEQY
TRBV12-3/TRBV12-4 | ASSSGMRYEQY
TRBV6-5 | ASSYSRGRSDTQY
TRBV10-3 | AIGGEIPGNTIY
TRBV4-2 | ASSQDSETVHNEQF
TRBV20-1 | SATSTGELF
TRBV6-2/TRBV6-3 | ASSYSRGRGMESGANVLT
TRBV6-1 | ASSERLIGNSPLH
TRBV7-2 | ASSLNGGDYGYT
TRBV15 | ATSLRGFNQPQH
TRBV5-1 | ASRDYLTDTQY
TRBV6-2/TRBV6-3 | ASSRRGQQEKLF
TRBV29-1 | SVTVSSGNTIY
TRBV30 | AWMSQTGQRDGYT